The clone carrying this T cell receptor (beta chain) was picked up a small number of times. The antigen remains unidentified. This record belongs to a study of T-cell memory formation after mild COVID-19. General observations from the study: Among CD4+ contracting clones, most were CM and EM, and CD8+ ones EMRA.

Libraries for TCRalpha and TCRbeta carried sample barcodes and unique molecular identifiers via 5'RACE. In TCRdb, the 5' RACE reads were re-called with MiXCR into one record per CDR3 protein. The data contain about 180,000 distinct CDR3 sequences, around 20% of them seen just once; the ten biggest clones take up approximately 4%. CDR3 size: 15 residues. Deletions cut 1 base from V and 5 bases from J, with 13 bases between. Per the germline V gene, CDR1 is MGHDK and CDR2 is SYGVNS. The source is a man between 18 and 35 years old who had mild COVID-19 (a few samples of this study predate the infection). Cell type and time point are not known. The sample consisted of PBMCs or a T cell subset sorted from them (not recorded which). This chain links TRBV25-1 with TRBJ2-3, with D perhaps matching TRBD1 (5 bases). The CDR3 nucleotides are TGTGCCAGCAGTGAATTTCAGGGCACCGGAGATACGCAGTATTTT. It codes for CASSEFQGTGDTQYF. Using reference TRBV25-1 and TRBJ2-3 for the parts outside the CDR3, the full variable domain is EADIYQTPRYLVIGTGKKITLECSQTMGHDKMYWYQQDPGMELHLIHYSYGVNSTEKGDLSSESTVSRIRTEHFPLTLESARPSHTSQYLCASSEFQGTGDTQYFGPGTRLTVL.